This entry lists 24 T cell receptor beta chains sequenced from one sample in a study of blood T cell repertoires in COVID-19. Clones were sequenced by immunoSEQ multiplex PCR, and TCRdb holds only the in-frame ones, with some missing. The data hold around 130,000 clones, with 82% observed a single time. The sequencing sample was made of peripheral blood. These receptors originate from a woman in her sixties or seventies with acute or convalescent COVID-19.

The chain recombines TRBV25-1 with TRBJ2-4, with D possibly TRBD1 on 5 matching bases. Between the trimmed V and J ends, which lost 4 bases and 3 bases, there was a span of 13 bases. This CDR3 region has 15 residues. CDR1 and CDR2 from the germline V gene are MGHDK and SYGVNS. The DNA for the CDR3 is TGTGCCAGCAGTGGGCAGGGTCGCGGCAAAAACATTCAGTACTTC. Translation: CASSGQGRGKNIQYF.

This clone was recorded once. This sequence joins TRBV6-4 and TRBJ2-3; a possible D gene is TRBD2 (5 bases). Trimming pared 6 bases from V and 0 bases from J, leaving 13 bases between. The CDR3 loop spans 15 amino acids. CDR1 is MRHNA, CDR2 SNTAGT, per germline. DNA of the CDR3: TGTGCCAGCAGGAAGAGGCTAGCTAGCACAGATACGCAGTATTTT. Translated, it gives CASRKRLASTDTQYF.

This clone was observed a few times. This chain connects TRBV13 to TRBJ2-5; 7 bases are a match to TRBD1. This CDR3 is 12 amino acids long. Unmatched junction bases numbered 1, after V lost 8 bases and J lost 1 base. The germline gives CDR1 PRHDT, CDR2 FYEKMQ (reference sequence). CDR3 sequence (DNA): TGTGCCAGCGGGACAGCCCAAGAGACCCAGTACTTC. Its protein product is CASGTAQETQYF.

V and J are TRBV20-1 and TRBJ2-1; 13 bases map to TRBD2. Germline V gene data show CDR1 as DFQATT and CDR2 as SNEGSKA (reference sequence). The CDR3 is 14 amino acids. The V and J ends lost 3 bases and 10 bases, in that order; junction bases with no gene match: 6. CDR3 bases: TGCAGTGCTAGTTTTGGGACTAGCGGGGAAGAGCAGTTCTTC. It is translated as CSASFGTSGEEQFF.

This chain joins TRBV3-1 (or the pseudogene TRBV3-2) and TRBJ1-1; 9 nucleotides line up with TRBD1. Germline V lookup: CDR1 LGHDT, CDR2 YNNKEL (reference sequence). This CDR3 spans 15 amino acids. V lost 4 bases, J lost 7 bases, and 10 bases stayed unmatched. The CDR3 protein is CASSRGQGGGSEAFF. DNA for the CDR3: TGTGCCAGCAGCCGGGGACAGGGAGGCGGGAGTGAAGCTTTCTTT.

This chain connects TRBV9 to TRBJ1-5; no reliable D call. Per the germline V gene, CDR1 is SGDLS and CDR2 is YYNGEE. V was shortened by 2 bases and J by 0 bases, with 6 bases between the two germline ends. The length of the CDR3 is 14 residues. This CDR3 is CASSVLDSNQPQHF. As DNA, the CDR3 is TGTGCCAGCAGCGTCTTAGATAGCAATCAGCCCCAGCATTTT.

The V and J genes are TRBV9 and TRBJ1-2, with 7 positions matching TRBD1. J was trimmed by 2 bases and V by 4 bases; bases with no gene match: 5. This CDR3 has 14 residues. Germline V gene data show CDR1 as SGDLS and CDR2 as YYNGEE. CDR3 in amino acids: CASSRTGANYGYTF. CDR3 nucleotides: TGTGCCAGCAGCCGGACAGGCGCAAACTATGGCTACACCTTC.

The V gene is TRBV7-9, the J gene TRBJ1-1, with D hard to call. This CDR3 spans 12 amino acids. Trimming cost V 5 bases and J 5 bases, with 9 bases left between them. Germline CDR1 SEHNR, CDR2 FQNEAQ (reference sequence). The CDR3 sequence: CASSEMRTEAFF. The CDR3 bases are TGTGCCAGCAGCGAGATGAGGACTGAAGCTTTCTTT.

V and J are TRBV2 and TRBJ2-1; TRBD2 aligns across 10 bases. CDR1 SNHLY and CDR2 FYNNEI come from the germline V gene. V lost 6 bases, J lost 2 bases, and 4 bases stayed unmatched. The CDR3 loop spans 15 amino acids. CDR3 nucleotides: TGTGCCAGCAGGTTGAGCGGGGGGGCCTACAATGAGCAGTTCTTC. Its protein product is CASRLSGGAYNEQFF.

The rearrangement links TRBV6-6 to TRBJ2-1; TRBD2 matches 8 bases. CDR3 length equals 14 residues. Trimming at V came to 0 bases and at J to 8 bases, leaving 3 bases not matched to a gene. Germline V gene data show CDR1 as MNHNY and CDR2 as SVGAGI (reference sequence). CDR3 DNA sequence: TGTGCCAGCAGTTACTCACTAGCGGTAGATGAGCAGTTCTTC. The encoded protein is CASSYSLAVDEQFF.

This chain connects TRBV3-1 (or the pseudogene TRBV3-2) to TRBJ2-5; D perhaps matches TRBD2 (5 bases). The CDR3 totals 18 residues. V gave up 0 bases and J gave up 5 bases, with 22 bases separating them. CDR1 LGHDT and CDR2 YNNKEL come from the germline V gene (reference sequence). CDR3 protein: CASSQERVFGLDFETQYF. The CDR3 nucleotides are TGTGCCAGCAGCCAAGAGAGGGTCTTTGGACTCGATTTCGAGACCCAGTACTTC.

The chain joins TRBV2 to TRBJ2-3, with a possible D match to TRBD1 (5 bases). The CDR3 has 13 residues. CDR1 and CDR2 (germline): SNHLY, FYNNEI. The V and J ends lost 5 bases and 1 base respectively, with 7 bases between them. The CDR3 region is CASSLQGTDTQYF. CDR3 DNA: TGTGCCAGCAGTCTACAGGGCACAGATACGCAGTATTTT.

The gene calls are TRBV10-3 and TRBJ1-4; TRBD1 matches 8 bases. Germline V gives CDR1 ENHRY, CDR2 SYGVKD. The length of the CDR3 is 15 residues. Losses at the gene ends were 0 bases for V and 7 bases for J; bases not matched to a gene: 4. This chain's CDR3 is CAISESAGGVEKLFF. The CDR3 nucleotides read TGTGCCATCAGTGAGTCTGCAGGGGGCGTTGAAAAACTGTTTTTT.

This chain connects TRBV7-2 to TRBJ1-3; D is possibly TRBD1 (5 bases). Trimming took off 5 bases at V and 0 bases at J, with 11 bases between the two ends. The CDR3 is 15 residues long. Germline-derived CDR1 and CDR2 are SGHTA and FQGNSA. The CDR3 region is CASSPGKASGNTIYF. Written as DNA, the CDR3 is TGTGCCAGCAGCCCAGGGAAAGCCTCTGGAAACACCATATATTTT.

The rearrangement links TRBV9 to TRBJ2-3; D gene uncertain. Between the trimmed V and J ends, which lost 6 bases and 0 bases, there was a span of 8 bases. The V gene's germline CDR1 is SGDLS and CDR2 YYNGEE. This CDR3 is 13 amino acids long. The CDR3 region is CASTLLSTDTQYF. CDR3 sequence (DNA): TGTGCCAGCACCCTCCTCAGCACAGATACGCAGTATTTT.

The chain joins TRBV11-2 to TRBJ2-2; D unresolved. The CDR3 has 13 residues. V was pared by 5 bases and J by 5 bases, with 9 bases between. Germline V CDR1 and CDR2: SGHAT, FQNNGV. The CDR3 DNA sequence: TGTGCCAGCAGCCCTTTGGAGACCGGGGAGCTGTTTTTT. Its protein product is CASSPLETGELFF.

The gene calls are TRBV5-1 and TRBJ1-3, with 8 bases identical to TRBD1. The trim removed 4 bases at V and 4 bases at J, leaving 10 bases unmatched. The CDR3 is made up of 16 amino acids. In germline, CDR1 is SGHRS, CDR2 YFSETQ. The CDR3 DNA reads as TGCGCCAGCAGCGTAACCGGGACAGGAGCCGGAAACACCATATATTTT. Amino acid sequence: CASSVTGTGAGNTIYF.

The chain recombines TRBV4-2 with TRBJ1-2; D unresolved. This CDR3 is built from 17 residues. The germline V gene encodes CDR1 LGHNA and CDR2 YNFKEQ. Deletions cut 0 bases from V and 6 bases from J, with 20 bases between. Here the CDR3 DNA reads TGTGCCAGCAGCCAAGAGCTATCGGGAACAATGGTGGATGGCTACACCTTC. It codes for CASSQELSGTMVDGYTF.

The rearrangement links TRBV20-1 to TRBJ2-2, with D maybe TRBD2 (5 bases). Per germline, CDR1 DFQATT and CDR2 SNEGSKA (reference sequence). This CDR3 is built from 14 residues. V lost 3 bases and J 3 bases, leaving 11 bases between the germline ends. The CDR3 reads CSASRGWDTGELFF. In nucleotides, the CDR3 is TGCAGTGCTAGTCGGGGTTGGGACACCGGGGAGCTGTTTTTT.

This sequence joins TRBV11-2 and TRBJ1-2, with a weak D call TRBD1 (5 bases). The CDR3 has 14 residues. Germline V gene data show CDR1 as SGHAT and CDR2 as FQNNGV. The V end lost 0 bases, the J end lost 8 bases, and 13 bases lay between the germline ends. The CDR3 reads CASSLDRGVDGYTF. CDR3 nucleotide sequence: TGTGCCAGCAGCTTAGATCGGGGGGTAGACGGCTACACCTTC. The whole variable domain, remainder taken from reference TRBV11-2 and TRBJ1-2, is EAGVAQSPRYKIIEKRQSVAFWCNPISGHATLYWYQQILGQGPKLLIQFQNNGVVDDSQLPKDRFSAERLKGVDSTLKIQPAKLEDSAVYLCASSLDRGVDGYTFGSGTRLTVV.

This chain uses TRBV6-2 or TRBV6-3 with TRBJ2-2; maybe TRBD1 (5 bases). CDR3 length: 14 amino acids. Germline CDR1 reads MNHEY; CDR2 reads SVGEGT. The V end was cut by 5 bases, the J end by 3 bases, with 10 bases between. DNA for the CDR3: TGTGCCAGCAGTGCCACAGGTTACACCGGGGAGCTGTTTTTT. This sequence encodes CASSATGYTGELFF.

The chain carries TRBV7-2 and TRBJ1-3; no firm D call. The V gene lost 7 bases and the J gene lost 4 bases, with 14 bases spanning the gap. CDR1 and CDR2 (germline): SGHTA, FQGNSA. This CDR3 contains 14 residues. The DNA for the CDR3 is TGTGCCAGCACCCTAGTTGGGTCCGGAAACACCATATATTTT. Amino acid sequence: CASTLVGSGNTIYF.

V and J are TRBV18 and TRBJ1-1; D is unclear. The V end lost 3 bases, the J end lost 11 bases, and 10 bases lay between the germline ends. The CDR3 spans 11 residues. CDR1 is KGHSH, CDR2 LQKENI, per germline. This chain's CDR3 is CASSPATYAFF. Written as DNA, the CDR3 is TGTGCCAGCTCACCCGCCACCTATGCTTTCTTT.

The chain links TRBV10-1 to TRBJ2-4, with 8 positions matching TRBD1. V dropped 3 bases and J dropped 6; count of bases not matched to a gene: 7. Germline CDR1 reads WNHNN; CDR2 reads SYGVQD (reference sequence). This CDR3 has 15 residues. CDR3 in DNA: TGCGCCAGCAGTGAAGGGCAGGGGGCTCTAAACATTCAGTACTTC. Protein sequence: CASSEGQGALNIQYF.